The 10 T cell receptor beta chains in this list originate from one sample, sequenced in a study of shared clonotypes between healthy human individuals. TCRdb's table, derived via immunoSEQ multiplex PCR, lists solely in-frame clones and lacks some. The sample holds hundreds of thousands of clones, roughly 95% seen once. Naive-designated CD8 cells lacked CD45RO, were positively enriched for CCR7, and omitted terminally differentiated effector memory CD45RA+ cells. Sequencing input: naive CD8+ T cells sorted from blood. These receptor sequences come from a woman aged 25-40 years in good health.

This clone was picked up one time. The chain carries TRBV6-1 and TRBJ2-3; D is perhaps TRBD2 (6 bases). Germline CDR1 and CDR2: MNHNS and SASEGT. This CDR3 region has 16 residues. V gave up 2 bases and J gave up 0 bases, with 12 bases separating them. In nucleotides, the CDR3 is TGTGCCAGCAGTGAATGGGGACTGACTAGCACAGATACGCAGTATTTT. Protein sequence: CASSEWGLTSTDTQYF.

This clone has just one count. V and J are TRBV25-1 and TRBJ2-1; weak D call: TRBD2 (5 bases). Germline V CDR1 and CDR2: MGHDK, SYGVNS. CDR3 length: 16 residues. The V end was cut by 2 bases, the J end by 0 bases, with 11 bases between. The CDR3 here is CASSEPPRDSYNEQFF. In nucleotides, the CDR3 is TGTGCCAGCAGTGAACCCCCGAGGGACTCCTACAATGAGCAGTTCTTC.

This rearrangement joins TRBV10-3 to TRBJ2-7; D unclear. Per the germline V gene, CDR1 is ENHRY and CDR2 is SYGVKD. CDR3 length: 14 residues. Trimming removed 1 base from V and 1 base from J, with 8 bases in between. The CDR3 DNA sequence: TGTGCCATCAGTGAGTTGGACGGTTCCTACGAGCAGTACTTC. It translates to CAISELDGSYEQYF.

The chain uses TRBV19 and TRBJ2-3, with D unclear. Germline CDR1 LNHDA, CDR2 SQIVND (reference sequence). Trimming took off 3 bases at V and 4 bases at J, with 17 bases between the two ends. This CDR3 is built from 16 residues. CDR3 in DNA: TGTGCCAGTAGTATGCTCCTAGTGTCGGCACCAGATACGCAGTATTTT. Its translation: CASSMLLVSAPDTQYF.

This chain joins TRBV28 and TRBJ1-6; TRBD1 matches at 7 bases. Germline V lookup: CDR1 MDHEN, CDR2 SYDVKM. The length of the CDR3 is 12 residues. Here the CDR3 DNA reads TGTGCTACTGGACAGGTGAATTCACCCCTCCACTTT. Translated, it gives CATGQVNSPLHF. The full variable domain, completed using reference TRBV28 and TRBJ1-6, is DVKVTQSSRYLVKRTGEKVFLECVQDMDHENMFWYRQDPGLGLRLIYFSYDVKMKEKGDIPEGYSVSREKKERFSLILESASTNQTSMYLCATGQVNSPLHFGNGTRLTVT.

In DNA, the CDR3 is TGCGCCAGCAGCCCCCGGAGCGGGAACCATGAGCAGTTCTTC. It encodes CASSPRSGNHEQFF. The chain is built from TRBV4-1 and TRBJ2-1, with 7 nucleotides matching TRBD2. Germline V CDR1 and CDR2: MGHRA, YSYEKL. J gave up 8 bases and V 4 bases, and 8 bases lay outside the gene matches. The CDR3 spans 14 residues.

The chain carries TRBV7-6 and TRBJ2-7, with 10 bases that match TRBD1. Germline assignment: CDR1 SGHVS and CDR2 FNYEAQ. Unmatched junction bases numbered 16, after V lost 5 bases and J lost 6 bases. The CDR3 is 17 residues long. This chain's CDR3 is CASSLTISGQGRGEQYF. CDR3 in DNA: TGTGCCAGCAGCCTGACGATATCGGGACAGGGGAGAGGCGAGCAGTACTTC. Looking up the rest from reference TRBV7-6 and TRBJ2-7 gives the full variable domain: GAGVSQSPRYKVTKRGQDVALRCDPISGHVSLYWYRQALGQGPEFLTYFNYEAQQDKSGLPNDRFSAERPEGSISTLTIQRTEQRDSAMYRCASSLTISGQGRGEQYFGPGTRLTVT.

The chain links TRBV13 to TRBJ1-1, with a tentative D call TRBD1 (5 bases). V was clipped by 4 bases and J by 1 base, with 10 bases between them. Per the germline V gene, CDR1 is PRHDT and CDR2 is FYEKMQ (reference sequence). CDR3 length: 14 amino acids. This CDR3 is CASSSSTGNTEAFF. Written as DNA, the CDR3 is TGTGCCAGCAGCTCAAGCACAGGGAACACTGAAGCTTTCTTT. Together with reference TRBV13 and TRBJ1-1, the CDR3 gives the full variable domain: AAGVIQSPRHLIKEKRETATLKCYPIPRHDTVYWYQQGPGQDPQFLISFYEKMQSDKGSIPDRFSAQQFSDYHSELNMSSLELGDSALYFCASSSSTGNTEAFFGQGTRLTVV.

The genes are TRBV5-4 and TRBJ2-7; 9 positions match TRBD2. Germline V gives CDR1 SGHNT, CDR2 YYREEE (reference sequence). The CDR3 has 14 amino acids. V was clipped by 4 bases and J by 3 bases; unmatched bases: 5. Here the CDR3 DNA reads TGTGCCAGCAGCCTTGGGACTAGCAACTACGAGCAGTACTTC. Translation gives CASSLGTSNYEQYF. Together with reference TRBV5-4 and TRBJ2-7, the CDR3 gives the full variable domain: ETGVTQSPTHLIKTRGQQVTLRCSSQSGHNTVSWYQQALGQGPQFIFQYYREEENGRGNFPPRFSGLQFPNYSSELNVNALELDDSALYLCASSLGTSNYEQYFGPGTRLTVT.

This chain joins TRBV6-1 and TRBJ1-4; no clear D gene. The CDR3 runs to 16 residues. Germline CDR1 reads MNHNS; CDR2 reads SASEGT. V lost 2 bases, J lost 6 bases, and 16 bases lay in between. The CDR3 loop is CASSENYHSVDEKLFF. For the CDR3, the DNA is TGTGCCAGCAGTGAAAATTATCATTCGGTGGATGAAAAACTGTTTTTT.